This T cell receptor beta chain was obtained from a study of blood T cell repertoires in COVID-19. About the research overall: The study drew acute and convalescent COVID-19 samples from the United States, Italy and Spain. Sources were T cells, B-cell-depleted T cells, or PBMCs; the material itself was cDNA or gDNA.

In the study's own analysis: Estimation of nucleated cell counts was performed using reference gene primer amplification. Method: immunoSEQ multiplex PCR; TCRdb's copy keeps in-frame clones and lacks some. V, J and clone size were drawn from that table, and D and trimming were deduced from the DNA. The data contain about 150,000 clones, approximately 86% of them singletons. This CDR3 is 14 amino acids long. The V gene's germline CDR1 is PRHDT and CDR2 FYEKMQ (reference sequence). Unmatched junction bases numbered 7, after V lost 4 bases and J lost 4 bases. V is TRBV13 and J is TRBJ2-7; 7 nucleotides agree with TRBD2. The sequence was obtained from a woman aged 55-75 years with active or convalescent COVID-19. The sample was peripheral blood. Here the CDR3 DNA reads TGTGCCAGCAGCTGGGACTATAAACCGTACGAGCAGTACTTC. It encodes CASSWDYKPYEQYF.